Each of the 2 T cell receptor beta chains below was sequenced from the same sample in a study of T cell responses to AZD1222 COVID-19 vaccine. Sequencing used immunoSEQ multiplex PCR; TCRdb keeps in-frame clones, though not all of them. The table records approximately 190,000 clones, around 86% of them present only once. Sample: peripheral blood, taken on day 0 of MenACWY control vaccination. The receptors were gathered from an adult in good health.

The J gene is TRBJ2-1, the V gene TRBV27, with 7 bases that match TRBD2. Germline CDR1 reads MNHEY; CDR2 reads SMNVEV (reference sequence). The trim removed 3 bases at V and 5 bases at J, leaving 4 bases unmatched. The CDR3 runs 14 residues. CDR3 loop: CASSLQRGNNEQFF. For the CDR3, the DNA is TGTGCCAGCAGTTTGCAGCGGGGAAACAATGAGCAGTTCTTC.

The CDR3 DNA reads as TGTGCCAGCAGCTTAGGGACAGCCTATAATGAAAAACTGTTTTTT. Its translation is CASSLGTAYNEKLFF. The chain links TRBV13 to TRBJ1-4; a weak D match, TRBD1 (5 bases). Germline lookup yields CDR1 PRHDT and CDR2 FYEKMQ (reference sequence). The CDR3 extends over 15 amino acids. V shed 0 bases and J shed 4 bases, with 9 bases lying between them.